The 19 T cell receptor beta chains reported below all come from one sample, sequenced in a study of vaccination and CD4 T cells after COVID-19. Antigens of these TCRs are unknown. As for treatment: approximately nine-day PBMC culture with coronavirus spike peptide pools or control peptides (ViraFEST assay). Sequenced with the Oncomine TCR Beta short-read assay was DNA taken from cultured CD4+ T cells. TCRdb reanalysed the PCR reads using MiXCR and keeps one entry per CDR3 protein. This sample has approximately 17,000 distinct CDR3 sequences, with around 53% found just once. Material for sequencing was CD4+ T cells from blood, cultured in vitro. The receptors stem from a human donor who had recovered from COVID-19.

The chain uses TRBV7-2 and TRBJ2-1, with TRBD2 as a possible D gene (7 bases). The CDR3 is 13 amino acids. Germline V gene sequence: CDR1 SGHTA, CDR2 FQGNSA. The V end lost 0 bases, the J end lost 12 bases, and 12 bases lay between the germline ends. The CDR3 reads CASSLAGGAGQFF. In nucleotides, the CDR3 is TGTGCCAGCAGCTTAGCGGGGGGGGCAGGGCAGTTCTTC.

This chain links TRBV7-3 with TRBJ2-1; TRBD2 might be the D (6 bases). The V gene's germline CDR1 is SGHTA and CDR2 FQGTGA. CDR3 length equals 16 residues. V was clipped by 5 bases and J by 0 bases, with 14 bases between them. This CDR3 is CASSHHSGVSYNEQFF. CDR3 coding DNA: TGTGCCAGCAGCCACCATTCGGGAGTCTCCTACAATGAGCAGTTCTTC.

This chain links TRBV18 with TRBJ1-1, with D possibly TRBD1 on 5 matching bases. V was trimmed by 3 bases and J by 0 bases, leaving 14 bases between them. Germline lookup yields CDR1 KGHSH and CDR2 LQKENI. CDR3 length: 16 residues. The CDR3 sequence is CASSPDKTGLNTEAFF. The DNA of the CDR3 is TGTGCCAGCTCACCGGATAAAACAGGCTTGAACACTGAAGCTTTCTTT.

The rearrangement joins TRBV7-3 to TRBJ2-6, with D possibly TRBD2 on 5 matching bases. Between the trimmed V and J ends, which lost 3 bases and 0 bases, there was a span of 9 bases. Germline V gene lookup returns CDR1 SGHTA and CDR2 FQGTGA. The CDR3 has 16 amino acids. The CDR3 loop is CASSFGRGSGANVLTF. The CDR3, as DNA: TGTGCCAGCAGCTTTGGACGGGGCTCTGGGGCCAACGTCCTGACTTTC.

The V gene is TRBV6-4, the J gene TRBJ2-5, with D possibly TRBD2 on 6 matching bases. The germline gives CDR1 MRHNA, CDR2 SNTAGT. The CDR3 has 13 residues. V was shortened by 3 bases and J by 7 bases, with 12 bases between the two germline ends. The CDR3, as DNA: TGTGCCAGCAGTGAATATCGGGGAGGGACCCAGTACTTC. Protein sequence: CASSEYRGGTQYF.

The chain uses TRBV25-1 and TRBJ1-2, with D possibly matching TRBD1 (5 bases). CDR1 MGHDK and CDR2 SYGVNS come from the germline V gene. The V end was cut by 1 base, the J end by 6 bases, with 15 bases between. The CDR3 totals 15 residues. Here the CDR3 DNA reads TGTGCCAGCAGTGAATGGTTCGGGGAGGGGAATGGCTACACCTTC. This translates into CASSEWFGEGNGYTF.

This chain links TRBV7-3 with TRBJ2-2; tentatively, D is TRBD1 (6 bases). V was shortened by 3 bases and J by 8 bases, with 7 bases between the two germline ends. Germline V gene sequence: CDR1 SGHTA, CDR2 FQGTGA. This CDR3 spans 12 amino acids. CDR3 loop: CASSFRGGELFF. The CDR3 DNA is TGTGCCAGCAGCTTCAGGGGTGGGGAGCTGTTTTTT.

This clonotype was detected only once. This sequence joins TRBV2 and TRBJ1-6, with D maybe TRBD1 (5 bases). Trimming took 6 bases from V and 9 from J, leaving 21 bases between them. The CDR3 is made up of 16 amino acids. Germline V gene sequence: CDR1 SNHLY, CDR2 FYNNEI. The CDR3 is CASRTGGVRVRSPLHF. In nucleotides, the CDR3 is TGTGCCAGCAGAACAGGAGGGGTACGGGTGCGTTCACCCCTCCACTTT.

The CDR3 reads CASRIRTGASSFF. The CDR3 DNA sequence: TGTGCCAGCAGGATACGAACAGGGGCTAGTTCGTTCTTC. The chain links TRBV10-3 to TRBJ2-1; TRBD1 matches at 7 bases. V trimming: 10 bases; J trimming: 15 bases; junction bases outside the gene matches: 18. Looked up from germline, CDR1 is ENHRY and CDR2 is SYGVKD. This CDR3 comprises 13 residues.

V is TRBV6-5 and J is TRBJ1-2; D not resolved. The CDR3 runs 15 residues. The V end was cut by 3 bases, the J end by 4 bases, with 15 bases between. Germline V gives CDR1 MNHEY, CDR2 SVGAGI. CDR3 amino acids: CASSYTAGPLYGYTF. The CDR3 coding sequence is TGTGCCAGCAGTTATACGGCAGGACCACTCTATGGCTACACCTTC.

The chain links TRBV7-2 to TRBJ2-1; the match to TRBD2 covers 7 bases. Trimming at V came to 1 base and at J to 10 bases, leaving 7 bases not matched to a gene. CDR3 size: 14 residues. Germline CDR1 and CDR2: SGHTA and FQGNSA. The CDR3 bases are TGTGCCAGCAGCTTAGGCGGGAGTGGGGCGGAGCAGTTCTTC. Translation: CASSLGGSGAEQFF.

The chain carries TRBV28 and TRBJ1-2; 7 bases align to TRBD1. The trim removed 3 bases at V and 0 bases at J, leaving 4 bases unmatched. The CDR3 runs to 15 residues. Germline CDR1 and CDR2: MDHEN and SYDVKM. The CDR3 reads CASSFPGQPNYGYTF. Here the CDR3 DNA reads TGTGCCAGCAGTTTCCCGGGACAGCCTAACTATGGCTACACCTTC.

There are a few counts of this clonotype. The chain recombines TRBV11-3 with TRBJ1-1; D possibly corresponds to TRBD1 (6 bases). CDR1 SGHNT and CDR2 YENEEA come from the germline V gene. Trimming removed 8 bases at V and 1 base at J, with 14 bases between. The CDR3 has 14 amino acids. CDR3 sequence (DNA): TGTGCCAGCTCCGAGGGGGATGGGAACACTGAAGCTTTCTTT. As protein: CASSEGDGNTEAFF. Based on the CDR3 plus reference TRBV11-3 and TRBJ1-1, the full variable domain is EAGVVQSPRYKIIEKKQPVAFWCNPISGHNTLYWYLQNLGQGPELLIRYENEEAVDDSQLPKDRFSAERLKGVDSTLKIQPAELGDSAVYLCASSEGDGNTEAFFGQGTRLTVV.

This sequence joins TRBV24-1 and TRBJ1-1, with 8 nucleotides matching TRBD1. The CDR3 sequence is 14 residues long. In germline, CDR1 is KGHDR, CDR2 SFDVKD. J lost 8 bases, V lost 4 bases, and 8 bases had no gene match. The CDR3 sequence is CATSEPGTGGEAFF. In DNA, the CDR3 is TGTGCCACCAGTGAACCGGGGACAGGAGGGGAAGCTTTCTTT.

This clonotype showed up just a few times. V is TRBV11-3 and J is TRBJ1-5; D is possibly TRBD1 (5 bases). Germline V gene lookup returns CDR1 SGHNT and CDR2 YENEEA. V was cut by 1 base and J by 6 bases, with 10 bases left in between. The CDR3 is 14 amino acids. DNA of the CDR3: TGTGCCAGCAGCTTAGGGGGGATGCGTCAGCCCCAGCATTTT. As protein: CASSLGGMRQPQHF.

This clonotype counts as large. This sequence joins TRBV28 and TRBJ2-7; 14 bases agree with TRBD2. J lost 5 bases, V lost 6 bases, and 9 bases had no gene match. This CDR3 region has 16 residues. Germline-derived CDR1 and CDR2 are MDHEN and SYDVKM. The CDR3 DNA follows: TGTGCCAGCAGCTATCCGGGACTAGCGGGAGAGAACGAGCAGTACTTC. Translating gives CASSYPGLAGENEQYF. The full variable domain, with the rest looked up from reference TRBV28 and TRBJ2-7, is DVKVTQSSRYLVKRTGEKVFLECVQDMDHENMFWYRQDPGLGLRLIYFSYDVKMKEKGDIPEGYSVSREKKERFSLILESASTNQTSMYLCASSYPGLAGENEQYFGPGTRLTVT.

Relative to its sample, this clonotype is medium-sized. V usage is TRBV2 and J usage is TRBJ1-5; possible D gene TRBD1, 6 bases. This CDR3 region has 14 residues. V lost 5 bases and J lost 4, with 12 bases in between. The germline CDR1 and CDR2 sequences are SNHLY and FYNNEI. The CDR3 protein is CASSIGGTNQPQHF. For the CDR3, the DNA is TGTGCCAGCAGTATAGGGGGAACTAATCAGCCCCAGCATTTT. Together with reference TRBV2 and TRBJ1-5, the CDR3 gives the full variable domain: EPEVTQTPSHQVTQMGQEVILRCVPISNHLYFYWYRQILGQKVEFLVSFYNNEISEKSEIFDDQFSVERPDGSNFTLKIRSTKLEDSAMYFCASSIGGTNQPQHFGDGTRLSIL.

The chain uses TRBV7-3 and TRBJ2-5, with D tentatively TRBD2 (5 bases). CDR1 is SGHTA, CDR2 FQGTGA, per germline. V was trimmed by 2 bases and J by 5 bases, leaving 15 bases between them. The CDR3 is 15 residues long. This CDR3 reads CASSLDPTGKETQYF. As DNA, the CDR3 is TGTGCCAGCAGCTTAGACCCCACGGGAAAGGAGACCCAGTACTTC.

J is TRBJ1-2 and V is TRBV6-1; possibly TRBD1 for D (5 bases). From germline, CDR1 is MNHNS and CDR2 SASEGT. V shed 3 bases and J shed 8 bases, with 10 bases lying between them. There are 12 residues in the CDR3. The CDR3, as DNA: TGTGCCAGCAGTGATACAGGAGCCGGCTACACCTTC. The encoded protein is CASSDTGAGYTF.